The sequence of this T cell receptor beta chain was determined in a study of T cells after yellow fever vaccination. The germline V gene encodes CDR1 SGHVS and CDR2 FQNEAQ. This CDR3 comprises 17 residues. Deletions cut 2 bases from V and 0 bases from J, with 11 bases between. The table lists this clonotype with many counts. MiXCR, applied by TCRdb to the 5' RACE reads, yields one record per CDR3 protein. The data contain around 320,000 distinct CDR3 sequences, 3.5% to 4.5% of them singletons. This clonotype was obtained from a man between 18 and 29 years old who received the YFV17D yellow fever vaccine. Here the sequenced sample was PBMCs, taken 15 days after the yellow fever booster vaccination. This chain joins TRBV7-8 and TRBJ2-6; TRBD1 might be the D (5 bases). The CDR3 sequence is CASSLSRASSGANVLTF. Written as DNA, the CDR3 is TGTGCCAGCAGCTTATCCAGGGCCTCCTCTGGGGCCAACGTCCTGACTTTC.